The 22 T cell receptor beta chains below all came from one sample that was sequenced in a study of T-cell reconstitution after alpha-beta-depleted transplantation in children. Unique molecular identifiers were built into the TCRbeta library. Via MiXCR, TCRdb re-called the PCR reads, giving one row per CDR3 protein. The repertoire includes 250,000 to 300,000 distinct CDR3 sequences, about 9.4% of them detected once, and about 8% sits in the top ten. This specimen consisted of PBMCs, obtained before TCRalphabeta/CD19-depleted stem cell transplant. All receptors come from a boy in the first two years of life with acute myeloid leukemia, due to receive a stem cell transplant.

This clonotype was seen many times. This chain connects TRBV4-3 to TRBJ1-2, with D perhaps TRBD1 (5 bases). Trimming left V 10 bases short and J 2 bases short, with 14 bases between. CDR3 length: 13 residues. Germline assignment: CDR1 LGHNA and CDR2 YSLEER. As DNA, the CDR3 is TGCGCCACCGGGACGGCGCTAAACTATGGCTACACCTTC. Translating gives CATGTALNYGYTF.

This clonotype was detected many times. The rearrangement links TRBV28 to TRBJ2-4; tentatively, D is TRBD2 (6 bases). Germline loops: CDR1 MDHEN, CDR2 SYDVKM. The CDR3 extends over 14 amino acids. V shed 6 bases and J shed 7 bases, with 16 bases lying between them. CDR3 sequence (DNA): TGTGCCAGCAGCGGAGGGGCTAGTTGGAACATTCAGTACTTC. Protein product: CASSGGASWNIQYF.

This clonotype was counted many times. The V and J genes are TRBV7-9 and TRBJ1-1; TRBD1 agrees at 8 bases. V lost 10 bases, J lost 6 bases, and 4 bases stayed unmatched. This CDR3 is 11 amino acids long. Germline V CDR1 and CDR2: SEHNR, FQNEAQ (reference sequence). The CDR3 DNA sequence: TGTGCCATTCCAGGGGGCCCTGAAGCTTTCTTT. Its protein is CAIPGGPEAFF.

V usage is TRBV7-9 and J usage is TRBJ2-6; perhaps TRBD1 as D (6 bases). The CDR3 loop spans 13 amino acids. The V end was cut by 7 bases, the J end by 3 bases, with 7 bases between. Germline assignment: CDR1 SEHNR and CDR2 FQNEAQ (reference sequence). The DNA of the CDR3 is TGTGCCAGCATCAGGGGTGGGGCCAACGTCCTGACTTTC. Its protein product is CASIRGGANVLTF.

This clonotype has a count of ten or more. CDR3 residues: CASSLARAQADYEQYF. The CDR3, as DNA: TGTGCCAGCAGCTTAGCCCGGGCACAGGCCGACTACGAGCAGTACTTC. The chain carries TRBV7-9 and TRBJ2-7; TRBD1 is a possible D gene (5 bases). Trimming removed 0 bases from V and 3 bases from J, with 15 bases in between. The CDR3 length is 16 residues. The germline V gene encodes CDR1 SEHNR and CDR2 FQNEAQ (reference sequence).

The V and J genes are TRBV18 and TRBJ1-2; TRBD1 might be the D (6 bases). V was shortened by 5 bases and J by 7 bases, with 14 bases between the two germline ends. Germline V lookup: CDR1 KGHSH, CDR2 LQKENI. The CDR3 spans 13 residues. The CDR3 nucleotides are TGTGCCAGCTCAGATACAGGGCTGGGTGGCTACACCTTC. It is translated as CASSDTGLGGYTF.

The table lists this clonotype with many counts. The chain has TRBV6-1 and TRBJ1-6, with TRBD1 identical over 7 bases. This CDR3 comprises 15 residues. Germline CDR1 reads MNHNS; CDR2 reads SASEGT. The junction had 5 bases not matched to a gene; V was cut back by 0 bases and J by 9 bases. CDR3: CASSEAGGGGSPLHF. In DNA form, the CDR3 reads TGTGCCAGCAGTGAAGCAGGGGGCGGCGGTTCACCCCTCCACTTT.

This clonotype occurred many times. V gene TRBV28 combines with J gene TRBJ2-7; TRBD1 might be the D (6 bases). Per the germline V gene, CDR1 is MDHEN and CDR2 is SYDVKM. Trimming shortened V by 6 bases and J by 1 base, and 16 bases separated the two germline ends. The CDR3 extends over 15 amino acids. The CDR3 here is CASSLRAQGSYEQYF. For the CDR3, the DNA is TGTGCCAGCAGCCTTAGGGCTCAGGGGTCCTACGAGCAGTACTTC.

At least ten counts were recorded for this clonotype. The chain links TRBV6-5 to TRBJ2-1, with 9 bases that match TRBD1. With 2 bases clipped from V and 1 base from J, the junction kept 6 bases outside the gene matches. This CDR3 spans 17 amino acids. Per germline, CDR1 MNHEY and CDR2 SVGAGI. The CDR3 protein is CASSYPSGTGSYNEQFF. The CDR3 DNA reads as TGTGCCAGCAGTTACCCTTCCGGGACAGGGTCCTACAATGAGCAGTTCTTC.

This clonotype was found many times. The CDR3 DNA reads TGCAGTGCTAGTGACCTAGCGGGTCAGACAGGGAATGAGCAGTTCTTC. Residues: CSASDLAGQTGNEQFF. The chain couples TRBV20-1 to TRBJ2-1; D might be TRBD2 (8 bases). CDR3 length: 16 residues. Germline CDR1 and CDR2: DFQATT and SNEGSKA (reference sequence). With 3 bases removed from V and 7 bases from J, the gap between germline ends came to 22 bases.

Details on this clonotype: A single base separates this from a much larger clone, so it may be a read error. The chain combines TRBV20-1 with TRBJ2-2; D possibly matches TRBD1 or TRBD2 (5 bases each). CDR1 and CDR2 from the germline V gene are DFQATT and SNEGSKA (reference sequence). This CDR3 contains 13 residues. CDR3 coding DNA: TGCAGTGCTAGAAGGCAGAACACCGGGGACCTGTTTTTT. It encodes CSARRQNTGDLFF.

This clonotype has a count of ten or more. The gene calls are TRBV28 and TRBJ1-6, with 9 positions matching TRBD1. Unmatched junction bases numbered 5, after V lost 6 bases and J lost 8 bases. The CDR3 is made up of 14 amino acids. CDR1 MDHEN and CDR2 SYDVKM come from the germline V gene. CDR3 residues: CASSLGQGYSPLHF. In DNA form, the CDR3 reads TGTGCCAGCAGCTTGGGACAGGGTTATTCACCCCTCCACTTT.

This clonotype came up a few times. This chain connects TRBV29-1 to TRBJ2-3; D is possibly TRBD1 (5 bases). The V gene lost 4 bases and the J gene lost 4 bases, with 12 bases spanning the gap. The germline V gene encodes CDR1 SQVTM and CDR2 ANQGSEA. The CDR3 contains 13 residues. The CDR3 region is CSVVGARSDTQYF. The CDR3 bases are TGCAGCGTTGTAGGGGCTAGATCAGATACGCAGTATTTT.

The table lists this clonotype with many counts. V is TRBV7-3 and J is TRBJ1-5; D gene unclear. Germline V gene data show CDR1 as SGHTA and CDR2 as FQGTGA. The CDR3 contains 13 residues. V lost 0 bases, J lost 6 bases, and 6 bases lay in between. The CDR3 coding sequence is TGTGCCAGCAGCTTAACGTTAAGTCAGCCCCAGCATTTT. Amino acids: CASSLTLSQPQHF.

This clonotype was seen only once. A single base separates this from a much larger clone, so it may be a read error. This chain links TRBV28 with TRBJ2-7; 11 bases line up with TRBD1. The CDR3 loop spans 15 amino acids. V shed 6 bases, J shed 4 bases, and the junction held 8 bases outside the gene matches. Germline CDR1 MDHEN, CDR2 SYDVKM. Here the CDR3 DNA reads TGTGCCAGCAGGAGGGGACAGGGGGAGCGTTACGAGCAGTACTTC. It codes for CASRRGQGERYEQYF. Filled out from reference TRBV28 and TRBJ2-7, the complete variable domain reads DVKVTQSSRYLVKRTGEKVFLECVQDMDHENMFWYRQDPGLGLRLIYFSYDVKMKEKGDIPEGYSVSREKKERFSLILESASTNQTSMYLCASRRGQGERYEQYFGPGTRLTVT.

This clonotype was detected ten times or more. This chain connects TRBV7-9 to TRBJ2-3; D gene ambiguous. This CDR3 contains 13 residues. V gave up 7 bases and J gave up 5 bases, with 13 bases separating them. Germline V gene data show CDR1 as SEHNR and CDR2 as FQNEAQ (reference sequence). This CDR3 reads CASTLFKEDTQYF. The CDR3 DNA follows: TGTGCCAGCACCCTCTTTAAGGAAGATACGCAGTATTTT.

The CDR3 coding sequence is TGTGCCAGCAGTCGAAGGACGGCTAGCGGGAGGTTTTACAATGAGCAGTTCTTC. Amino acid sequence: CASSRRTASGRFYNEQFF. J is TRBJ2-1 and V is TRBV7-6, with 11 bases fitting TRBD2. The CDR3 totals 18 residues. Germline CDR1 SGHVS, CDR2 FNYEAQ. The trim removed 6 bases at V and 4 bases at J, leaving 14 bases unmatched. Complete variable domain (other parts from reference TRBV7-6 and TRBJ2-1): GAGVSQSPRYKVTKRGQDVALRCDPISGHVSLYWYRQALGQGPEFLTYFNYEAQQDKSGLPNDRFSAERPEGSISTLTIQRTEQRDSAMYRCASSRRTASGRFYNEQFFGPGTRLTVL.

This clonotype was detected ten times or more. The gene calls are TRBV7-9 and TRBJ2-3, with D possibly being TRBD1 (5 bases). Germline CDR1 SEHNR, CDR2 FQNEAQ (reference sequence). This CDR3 contains 13 residues. Trimming took 5 bases from V and 5 from J, leaving 11 bases between them. As DNA, the CDR3 is TGTGCCAGCAGCCTCCGGCAGGGAGATACGCAGTATTTT. Amino acid sequence: CASSLRQGDTQYF.

This clonotype has a count of ten or more. The chain carries TRBV20-1 and TRBJ2-7, with D possibly matching TRBD2 (5 bases). Trimming shortened V by 3 bases and J by 3 bases, and 9 bases separated the two germline ends. The germline CDR1 and CDR2 sequences are DFQATT and SNEGSKA (reference sequence). The CDR3 consists of 12 residues. CDR3 coding DNA: TGCAGTGCTAGTTCCGGGAACTACGAGCAGTACTTC. Translation gives CSASSGNYEQYF.

CDR3 residues: CASSFGSGALEQYF. The CDR3 DNA is TGTGCCAGCAGTTTCGGGTCAGGGGCCCTCGAGCAGTACTTC. This chain joins TRBV27 and TRBJ2-7; D possibly corresponds to TRBD1 (6 bases). The V end lost 3 bases, the J end lost 6 bases, and 15 bases lay between the germline ends. The length of the CDR3 is 14 residues. Germline lookup yields CDR1 MNHEY and CDR2 SMNVEV (reference sequence).

This clonotype has a count of ten or more. This sequence joins TRBV13 and TRBJ2-5; D assignment may be TRBD1 or TRBD2 (5 bases each). Deletions cut 1 base from V and 3 bases from J, with 18 bases between. Germline CDR1 is PRHDT and CDR2 is FYEKMQ (reference sequence). This CDR3 comprises 17 residues. The chain's CDR3 is CASSLVQGGPKKETQYF. The DNA of the CDR3 is TGTGCCAGCAGCTTAGTGCAGGGCGGGCCTAAAAAAGAGACCCAGTACTTC.

The chain recombines TRBV5-1 with TRBJ2-6; D gene uncertain. Germline V CDR1 and CDR2: SGHRS, YFSETQ. Trimming pared 3 bases from V and 0 bases from J, leaving 10 bases between. The CDR3 has 16 residues. The CDR3 sequence: CASSSPGLSGANVLTF. The CDR3 DNA reads as TGCGCCAGCAGCTCACCGGGCCTCTCTGGGGCCAACGTCCTGACTTTC.